This T cell receptor (beta chain) was recovered during a study of OX40 agonist ivuxolimab in advanced cancers. Study in general: Aged roughly 23 to 80 with a mean of around 60 years, they were almost 85% male.

Libraries were prepared by immunoSEQ multiplex PCR; TCRdb keeps only in-frame clonotypes and omits some of them. The data contain 61,000 or so clones, approximately 84% of them singletons. CDR1 and CDR2 from the germline V gene are MGHDK and SYGVNS. The CDR3 consists of 13 residues. V trimming: 8 bases; J trimming: 4 bases; junction bases outside the gene matches: 7. The chain employs TRBV25-1 and TRBJ2-7, with 8 bases that match TRBD1. This sequence was found in an adult with an advanced solid tumor such as melanoma, head and neck, liver or kidney cancer. Sequencing was performed on CD4+ or CD8+ T cells sorted from blood, taken in a trial of the OX40 agonist ivuxolimab. CDR3 sequence (DNA): TGTGCCAGCGCCCGACAGGGGACGTACGAGCAGTACTTC. It encodes CASARQGTYEQYF.